This T cell receptor beta chain was recovered during a study of T cells in Graves' hyperthyroidism and ophthalmopathy. This clonotype was observed a handful of times. TCR beta CDR3 region amplification was performed from RNA transcripts. A first-round RT-PCR of the TCR CDR3 used the HTBI primer set. One entry per CDR3 protein, called by TCRdb with MiXCR from the multiplex PCR reads. Among some 490,000 distinct CDR3 sequences listed, 20% to 25% were seen once. Researchers barred patients who had uncontrolled infection, other autoimmune disease, pregnancy or lactation. Germline CDR1 reads KGHDR; CDR2 reads SFDVKD. V shed 7 bases and J shed 11 bases, with 22 bases lying between them. This CDR3 has 14 residues.

This clonotype was obtained from a woman between 65 and 79 years old with Graves' ophthalmopathy. V and J are TRBV24-1 and TRBJ1-1; tentative D call: TRBD1 (5 bases). Sequencing was performed on blood. The CDR3 is CATRSTQGPPQAFF. Written as DNA, the CDR3 is TGTGCCACCAGGAGTACCCAGGGACCGCCACAGGCTTTCTTT.